This T cell receptor beta chain was documented in a study of vaccination and CD4 T cells after COVID-19. Study-level background: Investigators drew the post-COVID samples a median around 93 days after diagnosis, with a range of 35 to 161.

This CDR3 region has 15 residues. The germline V and J ends were trimmed by 1 base and 1 base, with 9 bases remaining between them. Germline V gene sequence: CDR1 LGHNA, CDR2 YSLEER. Treatment indicated: roughly nine-day PBMC culture with coronavirus spike peptide pools or control peptides (ViraFEST assay). Researchers used the Oncomine TCR Beta short-read assay to sequence DNA from cultured CD4+ T cells. TCRdb independently ran MiXCR on the PCR reads; one entry per CDR3 protein. The data show about 15,000 distinct CDR3 sequences, with under 65% seen just once and 11% to 15% held by the top ten. Comments on this clonotype: Its antigen is not identified.

The gene calls are TRBV4-3 and TRBJ2-3; D may be TRBD2 (6 bases). This clonotype was obtained from a human donor who had recovered from COVID-19. Sequencing was performed on CD4+ T cells from blood, cultured in vitro. The CDR3, as DNA: TGCGCCAGCAGCCAAGCCCCTAGCGGCACAGATACGCAGTATTTT. This sequence encodes CASSQAPSGTDTQYF.